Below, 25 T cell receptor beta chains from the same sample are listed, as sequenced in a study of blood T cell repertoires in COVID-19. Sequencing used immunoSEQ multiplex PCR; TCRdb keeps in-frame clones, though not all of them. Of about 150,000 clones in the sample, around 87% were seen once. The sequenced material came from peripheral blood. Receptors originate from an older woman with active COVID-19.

CDR3 sequence (DNA): TGCGCCAGCAGCTTGGGGGAGGGGACAGGGAGGACTGAAGCTTTCTTT. This codes for CASSLGEGTGRTEAFF. The chain couples TRBV5-1 to TRBJ1-1; 9 positions match TRBD1. The CDR3 runs to 16 residues. J lost 5 bases, V lost 0 bases, and 8 bases had no gene match. Germline CDR1 and CDR2: SGHRS and YFSETQ.

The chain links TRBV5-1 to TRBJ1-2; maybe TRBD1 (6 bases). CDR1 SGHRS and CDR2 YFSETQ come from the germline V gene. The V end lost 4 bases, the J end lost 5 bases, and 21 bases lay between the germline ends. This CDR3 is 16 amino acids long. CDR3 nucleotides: TGCGCCAGCAGCCCGTCCGCTATGGGACAATTATATGGCTACACCTTC. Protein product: CASSPSAMGQLYGYTF.

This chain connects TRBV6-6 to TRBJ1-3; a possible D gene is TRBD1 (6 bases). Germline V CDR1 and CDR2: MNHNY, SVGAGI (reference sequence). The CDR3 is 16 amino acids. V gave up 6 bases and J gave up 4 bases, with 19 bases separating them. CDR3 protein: CASRKQGPGLGNTIYF. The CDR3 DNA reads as TGTGCCAGCAGGAAGCAGGGGCCGGGGTTGGGAAACACCATATATTTT.

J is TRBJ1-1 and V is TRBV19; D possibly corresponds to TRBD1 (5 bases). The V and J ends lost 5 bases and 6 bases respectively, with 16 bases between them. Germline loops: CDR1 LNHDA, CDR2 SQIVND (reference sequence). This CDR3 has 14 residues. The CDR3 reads CASSSGLKGSEAFF. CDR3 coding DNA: TGTGCCAGTAGTTCAGGGTTAAAAGGGTCTGAAGCTTTCTTT.

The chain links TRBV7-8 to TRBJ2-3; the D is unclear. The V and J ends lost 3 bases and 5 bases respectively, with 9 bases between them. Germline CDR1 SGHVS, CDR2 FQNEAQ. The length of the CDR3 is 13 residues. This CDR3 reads CASSLSHGDTQYF. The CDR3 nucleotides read TGTGCCAGCAGCTTGAGTCACGGAGATACGCAGTATTTT.

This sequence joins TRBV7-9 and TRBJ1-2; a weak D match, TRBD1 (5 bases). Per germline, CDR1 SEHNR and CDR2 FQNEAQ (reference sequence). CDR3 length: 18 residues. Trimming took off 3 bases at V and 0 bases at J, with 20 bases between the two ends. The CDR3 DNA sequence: TGTGCCAGCAGCTTTAAACCAGCGGGGGAGGGCCCTAACTATGGCTACACCTTC. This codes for CASSFKPAGEGPNYGYTF.

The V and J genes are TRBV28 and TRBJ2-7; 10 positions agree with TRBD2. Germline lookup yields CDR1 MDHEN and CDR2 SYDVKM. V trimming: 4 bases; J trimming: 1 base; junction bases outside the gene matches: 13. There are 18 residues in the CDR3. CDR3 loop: CASSSGVAGLAKSYEQYF. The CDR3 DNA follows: TGTGCCAGCAGTTCCGGCGTCGCGGGACTAGCGAAATCCTACGAGCAGTACTTC.

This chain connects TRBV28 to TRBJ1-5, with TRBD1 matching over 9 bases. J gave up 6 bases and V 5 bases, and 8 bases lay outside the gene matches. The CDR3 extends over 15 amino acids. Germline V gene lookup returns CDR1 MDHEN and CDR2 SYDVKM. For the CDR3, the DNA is TGTGCCAGCAGTCCGCGGACAGGGGTATTTCAGCCCCAGCATTTT. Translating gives CASSPRTGVFQPQHF.

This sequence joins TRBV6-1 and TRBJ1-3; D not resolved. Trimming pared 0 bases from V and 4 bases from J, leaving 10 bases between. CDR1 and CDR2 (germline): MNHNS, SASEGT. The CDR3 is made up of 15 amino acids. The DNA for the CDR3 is TGTGCCAGCAGTGAAGCGCGCACTTCAGGAAACACCATATATTTT. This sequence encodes CASSEARTSGNTIYF.

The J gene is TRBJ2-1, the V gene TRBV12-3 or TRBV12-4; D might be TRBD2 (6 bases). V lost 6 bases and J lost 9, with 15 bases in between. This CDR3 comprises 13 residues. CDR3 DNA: TGTGCCAGCAGCCTGACTAGGACGAGTGAGCAGTTCTTC. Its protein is CASSLTRTSEQFF.

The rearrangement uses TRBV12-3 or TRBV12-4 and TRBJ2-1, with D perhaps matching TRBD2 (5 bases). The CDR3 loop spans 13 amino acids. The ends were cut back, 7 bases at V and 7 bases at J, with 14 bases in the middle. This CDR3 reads CASTAPGDNEQFF. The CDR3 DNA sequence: TGTGCCAGCACCGCCCCCGGGGATAATGAGCAGTTCTTC.

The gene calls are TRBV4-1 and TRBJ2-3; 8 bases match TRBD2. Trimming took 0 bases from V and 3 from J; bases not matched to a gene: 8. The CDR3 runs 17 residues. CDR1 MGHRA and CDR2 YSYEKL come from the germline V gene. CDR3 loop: CASSQDYKSGGTDTQYF. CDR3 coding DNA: TGCGCCAGCAGCCAAGATTACAAAAGCGGGGGTACAGATACGCAGTATTTT.

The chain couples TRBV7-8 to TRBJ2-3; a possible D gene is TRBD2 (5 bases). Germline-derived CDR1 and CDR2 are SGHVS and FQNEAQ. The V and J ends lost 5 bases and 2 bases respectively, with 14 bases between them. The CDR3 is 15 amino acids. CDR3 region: CASSPGGLLTDTQYF. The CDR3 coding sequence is TGTGCCAGCAGCCCTGGAGGATTACTCACAGATACGCAGTATTTT.

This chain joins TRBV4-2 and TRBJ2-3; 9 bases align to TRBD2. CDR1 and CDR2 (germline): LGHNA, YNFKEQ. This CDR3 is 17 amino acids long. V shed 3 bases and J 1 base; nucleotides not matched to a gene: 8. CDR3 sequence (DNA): TGTGCCAGCAGCCAGAGTCCTAGCGGGATCGGCACAGATACGCAGTATTTT. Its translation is CASSQSPSGIGTDTQYF.

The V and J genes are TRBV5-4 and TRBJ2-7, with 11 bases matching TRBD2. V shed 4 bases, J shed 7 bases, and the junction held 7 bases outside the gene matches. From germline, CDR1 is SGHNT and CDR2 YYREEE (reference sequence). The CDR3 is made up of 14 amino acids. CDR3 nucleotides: TGTGCCAGCAGCGTGACTAGCGGGGTACTAGAGCAGTACTTC. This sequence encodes CASSVTSGVLEQYF.

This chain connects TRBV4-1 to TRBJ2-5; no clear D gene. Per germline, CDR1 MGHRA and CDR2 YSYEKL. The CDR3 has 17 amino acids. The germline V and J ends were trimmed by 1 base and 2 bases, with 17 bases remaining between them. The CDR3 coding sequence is TGCGCCAGCAGCCAAGGGCCCCTCCTTGTTTTTCAAGAGACCCAGTACTTC. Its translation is CASSQGPLLVFQETQYF.

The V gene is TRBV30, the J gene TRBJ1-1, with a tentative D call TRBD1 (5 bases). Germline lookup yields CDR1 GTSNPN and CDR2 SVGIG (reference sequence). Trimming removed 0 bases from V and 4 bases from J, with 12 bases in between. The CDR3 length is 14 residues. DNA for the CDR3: TGTGCCTGGAGTGTACGGGGGTGGGGCACTGAAGCTTTCTTT. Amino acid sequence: CAWSVRGWGTEAFF.

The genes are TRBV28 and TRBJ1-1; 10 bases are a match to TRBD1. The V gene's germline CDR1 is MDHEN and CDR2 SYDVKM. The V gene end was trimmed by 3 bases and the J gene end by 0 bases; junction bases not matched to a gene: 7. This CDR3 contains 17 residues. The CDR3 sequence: CASSFGQGVGMNTEAFF. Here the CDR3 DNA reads TGTGCCAGCAGTTTTGGACAGGGGGTCGGGATGAACACTGAAGCTTTCTTT.

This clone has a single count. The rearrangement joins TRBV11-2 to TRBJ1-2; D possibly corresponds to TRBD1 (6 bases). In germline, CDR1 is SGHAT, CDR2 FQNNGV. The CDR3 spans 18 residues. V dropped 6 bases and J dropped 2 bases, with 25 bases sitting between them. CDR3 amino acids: CASRSLSQGRKGNYGYTF. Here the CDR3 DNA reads TGTGCCAGCAGATCTTTATCTCAGGGGCGCAAGGGCAACTATGGCTACACCTTC.

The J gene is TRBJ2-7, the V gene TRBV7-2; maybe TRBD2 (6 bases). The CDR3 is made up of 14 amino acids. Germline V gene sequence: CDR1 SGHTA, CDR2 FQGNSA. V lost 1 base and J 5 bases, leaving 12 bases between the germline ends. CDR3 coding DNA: TGTGCCAGCAGCTTAGGGGGCGGGGCCGACGAGCAGTACTTC. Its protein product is CASSLGGGADEQYF.

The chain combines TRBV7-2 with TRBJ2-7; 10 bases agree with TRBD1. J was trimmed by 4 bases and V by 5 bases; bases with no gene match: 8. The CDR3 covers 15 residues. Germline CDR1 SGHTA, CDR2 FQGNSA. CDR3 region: CASSAPGQGRYEQYF. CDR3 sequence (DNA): TGTGCCAGCAGCGCCCCGGGACAGGGGCGGTACGAGCAGTACTTC.

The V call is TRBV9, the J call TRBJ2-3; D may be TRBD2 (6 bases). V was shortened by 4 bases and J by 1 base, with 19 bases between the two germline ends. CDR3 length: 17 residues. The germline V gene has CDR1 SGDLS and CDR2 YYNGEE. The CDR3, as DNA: TGTGCCAGCAGCTTACGAGTTCGGTGGGAGGGCACAGATACGCAGTATTTT. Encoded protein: CASSLRVRWEGTDTQYF.

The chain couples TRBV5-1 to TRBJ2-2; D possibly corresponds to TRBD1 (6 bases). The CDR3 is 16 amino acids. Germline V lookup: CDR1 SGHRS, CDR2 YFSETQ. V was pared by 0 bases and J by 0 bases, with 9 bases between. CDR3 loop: CASSLAGTTNTGELFF. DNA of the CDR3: TGCGCCAGCAGCTTGGCTGGGACAACGAACACCGGGGAGCTGTTTTTT.

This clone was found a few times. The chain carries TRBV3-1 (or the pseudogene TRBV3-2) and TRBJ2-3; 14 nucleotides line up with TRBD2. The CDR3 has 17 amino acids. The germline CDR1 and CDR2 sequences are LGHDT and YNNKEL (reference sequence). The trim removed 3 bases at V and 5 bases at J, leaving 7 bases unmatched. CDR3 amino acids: CASSHRLAGGPGDTQYF. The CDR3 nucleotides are TGTGCCAGCAGCCACCGACTAGCGGGAGGGCCGGGAGATACGCAGTATTTT.

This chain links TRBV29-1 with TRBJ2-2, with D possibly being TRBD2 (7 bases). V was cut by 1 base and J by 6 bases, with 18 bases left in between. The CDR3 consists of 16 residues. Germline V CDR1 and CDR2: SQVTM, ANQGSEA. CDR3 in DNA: TGCAGCGTTGAAGTGGGGGGGCCGAGCGGCGCCGGGGAGCTGTTTTTT. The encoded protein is CSVEVGGPSGAGELFF.